The clone carrying this T cell receptor delta chain was detected only a few times. TCRdb's entry gives the protein of a much larger clone, which mismatches this DNA's translation at residue 9, likely from a read error; the protein reported here is translated from the DNA. The CDR3 runs to 18 residues. Looked up from germline, CDR1 is TSWWSYY and CDR2 is QGS. J gave up 3 bases and V 2 bases, and 15 bases lay outside the gene matches. This sample is part of a study of γδ T cells in repeated Plasmodium falciparum infection. Vgamma9/Vdelta2+ and Vdelta2-negative gammadelta T cells were flow-sorted from PBMC for bulk sequencing. TCRdb re-called clones from the multiplex PCR reads via CATT. The repertoire holds approximately 93,000 delta-chain clones, with over 0.9% as singletons.

Sequenced input: gamma-delta T cells from blood. The receptor was isolated from a pool of human donors (malaria-infected and uninfected, not separated). The gene calls are TRDV1 and TRDJ1, with 7 bases lining up with TRDD3. Since TCRdb gives no J gene, matching the DNA to germline was used here to assign it. The CDR3 DNA reads as TGTGCTCTTGGGGAAAGCCCCCTGTGCTGGGGGTCTTCCGATAAACTCATCTTT. Translating gives CALGESPLCWGSSDKLIF.